Included here is one T cell receptor beta chain sequence, with context. Its specificity is not known. The entry originates in a study of monozygotic twins with inflammatory bowel disease. TCRdb reprocessed the 5' RACE reads, with one entry per CDR3 protein and no DNA. The sample is made up of about 420,000 distinct CDR3 sequences, and the top ten hold around 2.3% of it. Germline assignment: CDR1 LNHDA and CDR2 SQIVND (reference sequence). There are 12 residues in the CDR3. The study, taken as a whole, reports: Those with IBD had lower TCRbeta diversity (inverse Simpson) than their healthy co-twins did.

Per donor there was one draw, yielding a blood sample of approximately 2.5 ml. This clonotype was sampled from a human donor with ulcerative colitis or Crohn's disease, or a healthy co-twin of an affected twin (not recorded which). The sequencing input was blood. The chain carries TRBV19 and TRBJ2-1. The CDR3 region is CASSGPYNEQFF. The variable domain in full, with the rest retrieved from reference TRBV19 and TRBJ2-1, is DGGITQSPKYLFRKEGQNVTLSCEQNLNHDAMYWYRQDPGQGLRLIYYSQIVNDFQKGDIAEGYSVSREKKESFPLTVTSAQKNPTAFYLCASSGPYNEQFFGPGTRLTVL.